The 20 T cell receptor beta chains listed next were all sequenced from one sample in a study of blood T cell repertoires in COVID-19. Sequencing used immunoSEQ multiplex PCR; TCRdb keeps in-frame clones, though not all of them. The sample consists of about 360,000 clones, 86% of them appearing once. The source material was peripheral blood. These receptors all come from an older woman with COVID-19, enrolled during active disease.

The chain links TRBV6-5 to TRBJ1-5; 7 bases line up with TRBD1. CDR1 and CDR2 from the germline V gene are MNHEY and SVGAGI. Unmatched junction bases numbered 5, after V lost 6 bases and J lost 0 bases. The CDR3 has 15 residues. In DNA, the CDR3 is TGTGCCAGCAGACAGGGGTTTTATAGCAATCAGCCCCAGCATTTT. This codes for CASRQGFYSNQPQHF.

V gene TRBV29-1 combines with J gene TRBJ2-3; TRBD2 is a possible D gene (6 bases). The V gene's germline CDR1 is SQVTM and CDR2 ANQGSEA. V was trimmed by 1 base and J by 4 bases, leaving 15 bases between them. This CDR3 has 15 residues. CDR3 in amino acids: CSVEGARGGADTQYF. In nucleotides, the CDR3 is TGCAGCGTTGAAGGGGCGAGGGGAGGAGCAGATACGCAGTATTTT.

The chain has TRBV4-2 and TRBJ2-1; 11 positions agree with TRBD2. The CDR3 is 16 amino acids. From germline, CDR1 is LGHNA and CDR2 YNFKEQ. J was trimmed by 7 bases and V by 2 bases; bases with no gene match: 7. The CDR3 DNA is TGTGCCAGCAGCCAACGTAGCGGGGGGGCTGGAAATGAGCAGTTCTTC. Protein sequence: CASSQRSGGAGNEQFF.

The rearrangement joins TRBV20-1 to TRBJ2-7, with D perhaps TRBD1 (6 bases). Per the germline V gene, CDR1 is DFQATT and CDR2 is SNEGSKA (reference sequence). V lost 3 bases, J lost 3 bases, and 12 bases lay in between. This CDR3 region has 13 residues. CDR3 sequence (DNA): TGCAGTGCTAGTAACAGGGAATACTACGAGCAGTACTTC. Protein: CSASNREYYEQYF.

The chain has TRBV9 and TRBJ1-5; 9 nucleotides align to TRBD1. Germline CDR1 is SGDLS and CDR2 is YYNGEE. Trimming cost V 3 bases and J 7 bases; bases outside gene matches: 5. This CDR3 is built from 14 residues. This CDR3 reads CASSEGQGKQPQHF. DNA of the CDR3: TGTGCCAGCAGCGAGGGACAGGGAAAGCAGCCCCAGCATTTT.

This chain connects TRBV10-1 to TRBJ2-7; perhaps TRBD2 as D (6 bases). This CDR3 is built from 15 residues. CDR1 and CDR2 (germline): WNHNN, SYGVQD (reference sequence). V dropped 6 bases and J dropped 5 bases, with 20 bases sitting between them. CDR3 in amino acids: CASRTGGQGRDEQYF. CDR3 sequence (DNA): TGCGCCAGCAGGACCGGAGGGCAGGGTCGCGACGAGCAGTACTTC.

In its sample, this clone was seen a few times. V gene TRBV5-1 combines with J gene TRBJ2-1; 8 bases are a match to TRBD1. The germline CDR1 and CDR2 sequences are SGHRS and YFSETQ. Trimming removed 3 bases from V and 0 bases from J; junction bases left unmatched: 8. The CDR3 has 17 residues. The CDR3 spells CASSYFSTGGSYNEQFF. As DNA, the CDR3 is TGCGCCAGCAGCTATTTCTCCACAGGGGGCTCCTACAATGAGCAGTTCTTC.

Comment on this clone: The junction shows a germline mismatch at one end, possibly a read error. The V and J genes are TRBV15 and TRBJ1-4; 9 nucleotides agree with TRBD1. The germline V gene has CDR1 LNHNV and CDR2 YYDKDF (reference sequence). This CDR3 contains 15 residues. In DNA form, the CDR3 reads TGTGCCACCAGGGATACTGACAGGGGGGGAGATGACGAGGTTTTT. This translates into CATRDTDRGGDDEVF.

The chain carries TRBV7-9 and TRBJ2-1; 13 bases are shared with TRBD2. V lost 5 bases to trimming and J lost 6 bases; unmatched junction nucleotides: 7. This CDR3 spans 16 amino acids. CDR1 and CDR2 (germline): SEHNR, FQNEAQ (reference sequence). CDR3 region: CASSTRTSGRANEQFF. The CDR3 DNA follows: TGTGCCAGCAGCACCCGGACTAGCGGGAGAGCCAATGAGCAGTTCTTC.

The table lists this clone with a few counts. The chain combines TRBV6-5 with TRBJ2-5; 9 bases fit TRBD2. After removal of 0 bases from V and 5 bases from J, the junction contained 7 bases not matched to a gene. CDR1 and CDR2 (germline): MNHEY, SVGAGI. The CDR3 has 16 amino acids. The CDR3 loop reads CASSYSRAGGPETQYF. The CDR3, as DNA: TGTGCCAGCAGTTACTCTCGGGCGGGGGGGCCCGAGACCCAGTACTTC.

The chain links TRBV27 to TRBJ2-1, with D uncertain. Trimming stripped 3 bases from V and 5 bases from J, with 17 bases between. Germline V gene sequence: CDR1 MNHEY, CDR2 SMNVEV (reference sequence). CDR3 length: 16 amino acids. CDR3 in DNA: TGTGCCAGCAGTTTCGTAAGACACCTCCCAAACAATGAGCAGTTCTTC. Translated: CASSFVRHLPNNEQFF.

In DNA, the CDR3 is TGTGCCAGCAGCTCCCTCACAGGGGATCGACCCTACGAGCAGTACTTC. This gives the protein CASSSLTGDRPYEQYF. The V call is TRBV7-8, the J call TRBJ2-7; 7 nucleotides line up with TRBD1. Trimming removed 4 bases from V and 2 bases from J; junction bases left unmatched: 11. The CDR3 loop spans 16 amino acids. CDR1 SGHVS and CDR2 FQNEAQ come from the germline V gene. Combining the CDR3 with reference TRBV7-8 and TRBJ2-7 gives the whole variable domain GAGVSQSPRYKVAKRGQDVALRCDPISGHVSLFWYQQALGQGPEFLTYFQNEAQLDKSGLPSDRFFAERPEGSVSTLKIQRTQQEDSAVYLCASSSLTGDRPYEQYFGPGTRLTVT.

This chain uses TRBV30 with TRBJ1-1, with D possibly matching TRBD1 (6 bases). Germline CDR1 is GTSNPN and CDR2 is SVGIG (reference sequence). This CDR3 is 13 amino acids long. V was cut by 0 bases and J by 3 bases, with 8 bases left in between. CDR3 sequence: CAWSVKGDTEAFF. In DNA form, the CDR3 reads TGTGCCTGGAGTGTTAAGGGGGACACTGAAGCTTTCTTT. Full variable domain (outside the CDR3, taken from reference TRBV30 and TRBJ1-1): SQTIHQWPATLVQPVGSPLSLECTVEGTSNPNLYWYRQAAGRGLQLLFYSVGIGQISSEVPQNLSASRPQDRQFILSSKKLLLSDSGFYLCAWSVKGDTEAFFGQGTRLTVV.

The V gene is TRBV13, the J gene TRBJ2-2; 8 bases are shared with TRBD2. The CDR3 is 17 amino acids. J lost 4 bases, V lost 0 bases, and 7 bases had no gene match. The germline V gene has CDR1 PRHDT and CDR2 FYEKMQ (reference sequence). CDR3 residues: CASSLGYSAGVTGELFF. DNA of the CDR3: TGTGCCAGCAGCTTAGGCTATTCAGCGGGGGTCACCGGGGAGCTGTTTTTT.

V is TRBV12-3 or TRBV12-4 and J is TRBJ1-4; D is ambiguous. With 5 bases removed from V and 2 bases from J, the gap between germline ends came to 6 bases. The CDR3 has 13 amino acids. CDR3 nucleotides: TGTGCCAGCAGTCCCCGGACTAATGAAAAACTGTTTTTT. It codes for CASSPRTNEKLFF.

This chain uses TRBV3-1 (or the pseudogene TRBV3-2) with TRBJ1-4; TRBD1 matches 8 bases. With 4 bases clipped from V and 1 base from J, the junction kept 5 bases outside the gene matches. CDR1 and CDR2 (germline): LGHDT, YNNKEL (reference sequence). The CDR3 totals 16 residues. CDR3 region: CASSLQGEGTNEKLFF. The DNA of the CDR3 is TGTGCCAGCAGCCTACAGGGGGAGGGAACTAATGAAAAACTGTTTTTT.

The CDR3 protein is CASSPGPGGGEQFF. DNA of the CDR3: TGTGCCAGCTCACCCGGACCTGGGGGGGGTGAGCAGTTCTTC. J is TRBJ2-1 and V is TRBV18, with TRBD2 matching 7 bases. The CDR3 loop spans 14 amino acids. V lost 3 bases and J lost 9; bases outside the gene matches: 8. Germline CDR1 is KGHSH and CDR2 is LQKENI.

Here the CDR3 DNA reads TGTGCCAGCAGCGATATCCTCTCACAGGGCGACCAAGAGACCCAGTACTTC. Translated: CASSDILSQGDQETQYF. The chain is built from TRBV5-4 and TRBJ2-5, with D perhaps matching TRBD1 (6 bases). The V end lost 4 bases, the J end lost 0 bases, and 19 bases lay between the germline ends. CDR3 size: 17 residues. Germline V lookup: CDR1 SGHNT, CDR2 YYREEE (reference sequence).

Here the CDR3 DNA reads TGTGCCAGTAGGAGACAGGGAACGAACACCGGGGAGCTGTTTTTT. Translating gives CASRRQGTNTGELFF. V is TRBV19 and J is TRBJ2-2, with 7 bases that match TRBD1. The CDR3 totals 15 residues. V was pared by 6 bases and J by 0 bases, with 4 bases of the junction left unmatched. Germline V gives CDR1 LNHDA, CDR2 SQIVND (reference sequence).

The chain has TRBV30 and TRBJ1-2; D is uncertain. The CDR3 has 14 residues. Germline CDR1 is GTSNPN and CDR2 is SVGIG (reference sequence). The V end was cut by 0 bases, the J end by 5 bases, with 13 bases between. Here the CDR3 DNA reads TGTGCCTGGAGTGTACGTGGGCGCGGGTATGGCTACACCTTC. Translating it yields CAWSVRGRGYGYTF.